The rows below give T cell receptor beta chains drawn from one sample of a study of blood T cell repertoires in COVID-19. Using immunoSEQ multiplex PCR, the repertoire was profiled, and TCRdb retains in-frame clones only, with some absent. Here the sample spans approximately 150,000 clones, around 84% being singletons. The sample comprised peripheral blood. All receptors derive from a human donor with acute or convalescent COVID-19. The donor label of this sample is uncertain. Each CDR3 is given with its conserved first and last residue. D genes are given only for firm matches. Only part of the rows carry a size: once, few, many, or a class if the clone is expanded.

V: TRBV7-2; D: TRBD1; size: .; J: TRBJ2-7; CDR3: CASSLGLTGGEQYF; DNA: TGTGCCAGCAGCTTAGGCCTAACAGGGGGGGAGCAGTACTTC
V: TRBV7-9; D: .; size: .; J: TRBJ1-2; CDR3: CASSYREAGVYGYTF; DNA: TGTGCCAGCAGCTATCGGGAGGCCGGGGTTTATGGCTACACCTTC
V: TRBV19; D: .; size: .; J: TRBJ1-4; CDR3: CASSIGMDRTTNEKLFF; DNA: TGTGCCAGTAGTATTGGGATGGACAGAACAACTAATGAAAAACTGTTTTTT
V: TRBV7-2; D: .; size: .; J: TRBJ2-3; CDR3: CASSLGTGLVTQYF; DNA: TGTGCCAGCAGCTTAGGGACTGGCTTGGTTACGCAGTATTTT
V: TRBV7-2; D: .; size: .; J: TRBJ1-2; CDR3: CASSLGGTTNYGYTF; DNA: TGTGCCAGCAGCTTAGGAGGCACTACAAACTATGGCTACACCTTC
V: TRBV27; D: TRBD1; size: .; J: TRBJ1-5; CDR3: CASSATDRGRGQPQHF; DNA: TGTGCCAGCAGTGCAACGGACAGGGGGCGAGGTCAGCCCCAGCATTTT
V: TRBV13; D: .; size: .; J: TRBJ1-6; CDR3: CASSPRGSYNSPLHF; DNA: TGTGCCAGCAGCCCCCGGGGGTCCTATAATTCACCCCTCCACTTT
V: TRBV29-1; D: TRBD1; size: once; J: TRBJ1-1; CDR3: CSTGQEDFF; DNA: TGCAGCACCGGACAGGAGGATTTCTTT
V: TRBV29-1; D: .; size: .; J: TRBJ1-3; CDR3: CSVREVFSGNTIYF; DNA: TGCAGCGTCCGAGAGGTCTTCTCTGGAAACACCATATATTTT
V: TRBV7-3; D: .; size: .; J: TRBJ1-1; CDR3: CASSRDRNTEAFF; DNA: TGTGCCAGCAGCCGCGACAGGAACACTGAAGCTTTCTTT
V: TRBV30; D: TRBD1; size: .; J: TRBJ1-2; CDR3: CAWRGQGNYGYTF; DNA: TGTGCCTGGAGAGGACAGGGCAACTATGGCTACACCTTC
V: TRBV5-1; D: TRBD2; size: once; J: TRBJ2-2; CDR3: CASSLAGEGTGELFF; DNA: TGCGCCAGCAGCTTGGCCGGGGAGGGCACCGGGGAGCTGTTTTTT
V: TRBV2; D: TRBD1; size: .; J: TRBJ1-6; CDR3: CAITGVLDSPLHF; DNA: TGTGCCATTACAGGGGTGCTCGACTCACCCCTCCACTTT
V: TRBV4-3; D: TRBD1; size: .; J: TRBJ1-2; CDR3: CASSQEIGTGDGYTF; DNA: TGCGCCAGCAGCCAAGAAATTGGGACAGGGGATGGCTACACCTTC
V: TRBV4-1; D: .; size: .; J: TRBJ2-7; CDR3: CASSQAVTGFPYEQYF; DNA: TGCGCCAGCAGCCAAGCCGTCACGGGGTTCCCCTACGAGCAGTACTTC
V: TRBV9; D: .; size: .; J: TRBJ2-1; CDR3: CASSGLHNEQFF; DNA: TGTGCCAGCAGCGGACTCCACAATGAGCAGTTCTTC
V: TRBV5-8; D: .; size: .; J: TRBJ2-4; CDR3: CASSLLGGWKLDIQYF; DNA: TGTGCCAGCAGCTTGTTAGGGGGTTGGAAACTCGACATTCAGTACTTC
V: TRBV7-8; D: .; size: .; J: TRBJ1-6; CDR3: CASSTDSYSPLHF; DNA: TGTGCCAGCAGCACAGACAGTTATTCACCCCTCCACTTT